These 21 T cell receptor beta chains were sequenced from one sample in a study of T cell clusters in autoimmune cytopenias. TRB rearrangements were amplified by touch-down multiplex PCR with mixed TRB-A/B primers. For each CDR3 protein, TCRdb gives one entry from its re-call of the multiplex PCR reads, without DNA. The table lists about 11,000 distinct CDR3 sequences. Each sample's input was 200 to 250 ng genomic DNA, 38,000 or so genome equivalents. Another study also made use of these data, one on T cell repertoires in aging, cancer and after chemotherapy.

The sample was peripheral blood. The receptors were sampled from a human donor in good health.

The chain carries TRBV30 and TRBJ2-5. Germline V gene lookup returns CDR1 GTSNPN and CDR2 SVGIG (reference sequence). This CDR3 has 12 amino acids. The CDR3 reads CAWSPMDLTQYF. Full variable domain (missing parts from reference TRBV30 and TRBJ2-5): SQTIHQWPATLVQPVGSPLSLECTVEGTSNPNLYWYRQAAGRGLQLLFYSVGIGQISSEVPQNLSASRPQDRQFILSSKKLLLSDSGFYLCAWSPMDLTQYFGPGTRLLVL.

The CDR3 here is CATSREPWDAGHEQYF. The chain is built from TRBV15 and TRBJ2-7; TCRdb outputs TRBD1, but without DNA this stays unchecked. The CDR3 contains 16 residues. CDR1 and CDR2 from the germline V gene are LNHNV and YYDKDF (reference sequence).

V is TRBV11-3 and J is TRBJ2-3; TCRdb's D call, TRBD2, is unchecked because there is no DNA. CDR1 and CDR2 (germline): SGHNT, YENEEA. The CDR3 is 16 amino acids. The CDR3 loop is CASSSGTSGGRDTQYF.

This clonotype is called medium-sized based on its frequency. The rearrangement joins TRBV6-4 to TRBJ2-2. Germline CDR1 MRHNA, CDR2 SNTAGT. The CDR3 spans 14 residues. Here the CDR3 reads CASSVEPEAGELFF.

The chain is built from TRBV6-5 and TRBJ2-1; TCRdb's D gene call, TRBD1, goes unchecked for lack of DNA. The CDR3 runs to 15 residues. The germline gives CDR1 MNHEY, CDR2 SVGAGI. CDR3 sequence: CASSHDRGPYNEQFF.

The chain carries TRBV6-1 and TRBJ1-5; lacking DNA, the TRBD1 call made by TCRdb goes unchecked. The CDR3 length is 14 residues. CDR1 and CDR2 from the germline V gene are MNHNS and SASEGT. CDR3 sequence: CASSGLGGNQPQHF.

This chain joins TRBV5-6 and TRBJ2-2. The V gene's germline CDR1 is SGHDT and CDR2 YYEEEE. There are 15 residues in the CDR3. The CDR3 loop reads CASSDINRDTGELFF.

The chain links TRBV19 to TRBJ2-2; as DNA is missing, the TRBD1 call by TCRdb cannot be tested. Germline loops: CDR1 LNHDA, CDR2 SQIVND (reference sequence). CDR3 length: 15 amino acids. The CDR3 loop is CASSMYSGDTGELFF.

V and J are TRBV6-5 and TRBJ2-7. The V gene's germline CDR1 is MNHEY and CDR2 SVGAGI. The CDR3 covers 14 residues. This chain's CDR3 is CASSGEGGSYEQYF.

This chain joins TRBV11-1 and TRBJ2-3; absent DNA, TCRdb's TRBD2 call cannot be checked. The CDR3 consists of 15 residues. CDR1 is SGHAT, CDR2 FQDESV, per germline (reference sequence). The CDR3 region is CASSSPSGAQNTQYF.

This clonotype is called medium-sized based on its frequency. V and J are TRBV15 and TRBJ2-2. This CDR3 has 16 amino acids. The germline gives CDR1 LNHNV, CDR2 YYDKDF (reference sequence). The chain's CDR3 is CATSRGNSANTGELFF.

This clonotype shows up as medium-sized by frequency. The CDR3 is CASSEVDGYTF. V usage is TRBV6-1 and J usage is TRBJ1-2. The CDR3 loop spans 11 amino acids. CDR1 and CDR2 from the germline V gene are MNHNS and SASEGT.

The chain joins TRBV19 to TRBJ1-2. Per germline, CDR1 LNHDA and CDR2 SQIVND (reference sequence). The CDR3 length is 11 residues. The CDR3: CASSDKYGYTF.

J is TRBJ1-2 and V is TRBV19; absent DNA, TCRdb's TRBD1 call cannot be checked. The CDR3 covers 14 residues. The germline V gene has CDR1 LNHDA and CDR2 SQIVND (reference sequence). The CDR3: CASTKQGVNYGYTF.

V is TRBV29-1 and J is TRBJ1-1. The CDR3 covers 15 residues. Germline CDR1 and CDR2: SQVTM and ANQGSEA. CDR3 sequence: CSVEDLRQGNTEAFF. The whole variable domain, filled in from reference TRBV29-1 and TRBJ1-1, reads SAVISQKPSRDICQRGTSLTIQCQVDSQVTMMFWYRQQPGQSLTLIATANQGSEATYESGFVIDKFPISRPNLTFSTLTVSNMSPEDSSIYLCSVEDLRQGNTEAFFGQGTRLTVV.

V and J are TRBV13 and TRBJ2-3; absent DNA, TCRdb's TRBD2 call cannot be checked. This CDR3 spans 19 amino acids. Germline loops: CDR1 PRHDT, CDR2 FYEKMQ (reference sequence). CDR3: CASSSRLAEFVISTDTQYF.

The rearrangement joins TRBV10-3 to TRBJ1-2; checking the TCRdb D call of TRBD1 is not possible without DNA. CDR1 is ENHRY and CDR2 is SYGVKD in the germline V gene. CDR3 length: 14 amino acids. CDR3 loop: CAISTSGAPNGYTF.

Measured by frequency, this clonotype is medium-sized. The J gene is TRBJ1-2, the V gene TRBV19; the TCRdb D gene call, TRBD1, has no DNA to confirm it. CDR1 is LNHDA, CDR2 SQIVND, per germline (reference sequence). The CDR3 spans 17 residues. The CDR3 sequence is CASSTTRDTADNYGYTF. Filled out from reference TRBV19 and TRBJ1-2, the complete variable domain reads DGGITQSPKYLFRKEGQNVTLSCEQNLNHDAMYWYRQDPGQGLRLIYYSQIVNDFQKGDIAEGYSVSREKKESFPLTVTSAQKNPTAFYLCASSTTRDTADNYGYTFGSGTRLTVV.

The chain employs TRBV7-9 and TRBJ2-1; absent DNA, TCRdb's TRBD1 call cannot be checked. The CDR3 runs 16 residues. The V gene's germline CDR1 is SEHNR and CDR2 FQNEAQ (reference sequence). The CDR3 loop is CASSKEGAGVNNEQFF.

V is TRBV4-1 and J is TRBJ2-3; TCRdb reports TRBD1, a call that lacks DNA to check it against. Germline loops: CDR1 MGHRA, CDR2 YSYEKL. CDR3 size: 15 residues. CDR3 region: CASSPTLGTRDTQYF.

The chain carries TRBV19 and TRBJ2-1; TCRdb calls TRBD1, which cannot be checked without DNA. Germline V gives CDR1 LNHDA, CDR2 SQIVND (reference sequence). This CDR3 has 15 amino acids. The CDR3 loop reads CASSIPGQGYNEQFF.